Listed below are T cell receptor beta chains from one sample, sequenced in a study of blood T cell repertoires in COVID-19. Data came from immunoSEQ multiplex PCR; TCRdb stores just in-frame clones and leaves some out. This table holds 95,000 to 110,000 clones, about 91% found once. Material: peripheral blood. These receptors were taken from a man aged 45-65 years with active or convalescent COVID-19. CDR3s include the opening cysteine and the closing phenylalanine or tryptophan. Each record gives: V gene, J gene, clone size, D gene, CDR3 DNA, CDR3 protein. D genes are given only for firm matches. A clone size is listed for some rows: how often the clone was seen (once, few, many), or a class if it is expanded.

v_gene: TRBV2
j_gene: TRBJ2-3
abundance: once
d_gene: TRBD1
CDR3nt: TGTGCCAGCAGTCTAGACAGGGGGAAAACAGATACGCAGTATTTT
CDR3aa: CASSLDRGKTDTQYF

v_gene: TRBV3-1/TRBV3-2
j_gene: TRBJ1-3
abundance: NA
d_gene: TRBD1
CDR3nt: TGTGCCAGCAGCCAAACCAGGGGGGCTAACACCATATATTTT
CDR3aa: CASSQTRGANTIYF

v_gene: TRBV3-1/TRBV3-2
j_gene: TRBJ1-1
abundance: once
d_gene: NA
CDR3nt: TGTGCCAGCAGCCTTCGACCCGGGGGGCTTATGAACACTGAAGCTTTCTTT
CDR3aa: CASSLRPGGLMNTEAFF

v_gene: TRBV6-1
j_gene: TRBJ2-7
abundance: NA
d_gene: NA
CDR3nt: TGTGCCAGCAGTGATGTTGGCAGCTACGAGCAGTACTTC
CDR3aa: CASSDVGSYEQYF

v_gene: TRBV5-6
j_gene: TRBJ2-1
abundance: NA
d_gene: TRBD2
CDR3nt: TGTGCCAGCAGCTCTGGACCGAGCGGGGCGATCTACAATGAGCAGTTCTTC
CDR3aa: CASSSGPSGAIYNEQFF

v_gene: TRBV10-1
j_gene: TRBJ1-1
abundance: NA
d_gene: NA
CDR3nt: TGCGCCAGCAGTCCCGGTCCGTTCGGAGCTTTCTTT
CDR3aa: CASSPGPFGAFF

v_gene: TRBV28
j_gene: TRBJ1-2
abundance: NA
d_gene: NA
CDR3nt: TGTGCCAGCAGTTTATTTGTGGGGGCCTATGGCTACACCTTC
CDR3aa: CASSLFVGAYGYTF

v_gene: TRBV3-1/TRBV3-2
j_gene: TRBJ2-5
abundance: NA
d_gene: TRBD1
CDR3nt: TGTGCCAGCAGCCAAGTGACAGGGGCCCAAGAGACCCAGTACTTC
CDR3aa: CASSQVTGAQETQYF

v_gene: TRBV5-6
j_gene: TRBJ2-7
abundance: NA
d_gene: TRBD2
CDR3nt: TGTGCCAGCAGCCCTTTAGCGGGAGGGCCATACGAGCAGTACTTC
CDR3aa: CASSPLAGGPYEQYF

v_gene: TRBV5-1
j_gene: TRBJ2-7
abundance: NA
d_gene: TRBD2
CDR3nt: TGCGCCAGCAGCTTAGCGGGAGGGCCCCCTGCGAGCTCCTACGAGCAGTACTTC
CDR3aa: CASSLAGGPPASSYEQYF

v_gene: TRBV29-1
j_gene: TRBJ1-1
abundance: NA
d_gene: NA
CDR3nt: TGCAGCGTTGTTGGCAGTATGAACACTGAAGCTTTCTTT
CDR3aa: CSVVGSMNTEAFF